This TCR beta chain stems from a study of blood T cell repertoires in COVID-19. Study details: Both acute and convalescent COVID-19 samples were obtained from the United States, Italy and Spain. In each case, the material was cDNA or gDNA derived from T cells, B-cell-depleted T cells, or PBMCs.

Losses at the gene ends were 6 bases for V and 4 bases for J; bases not matched to a gene: 8. The germline V gene encodes CDR1 KGHSH and CDR2 LQKENI. This CDR3 has 15 amino acids. The sample holds a few counts of this clone. As processed by the authors: Estimated nucleated cell counts came from reference gene primer amplification. This table comes from immunoSEQ multiplex PCR, and its TCRdb copy is limited to in-frame clones, with some not included. V, J and clone size are those of that table, while D and trimming were read from the DNA. The sample includes 250,000 or so clones, roughly 80% of them seen just once.

This chain uses TRBV18 with TRBJ1-4; TRBD1 matches at 7 bases. This receptor was taken from a woman in her seventies with acute or convalescent COVID-19. The sequencing input was peripheral blood. The CDR3, as DNA: TGTGCCAGCTCTCGACAGGGCCTAGATAATGAAAAACTGTTTTTT. Residues: CASSRQGLDNEKLFF.